One sample yielded the 30 T cell receptor beta chains listed below, sequenced in a study of beta chain features in type 1 diabetes. Of the isolated RNA, all was reverse transcribed, and so the sequenced material was expressed TCRB transcripts. Profiling relied on immunoSEQ multiplex PCR, and the TCRdb table lists in-frame clones only, not all of them. The sample carries some 410,000 clones, 10% to 12% recorded once. Sequencing input: naive CD4+ T cells from blood. The receptor source for this set is a woman under 30 in good health.

On this clone: The same CDR3 can be traced to other DNA sequences in this sample. The chain is built from TRBV29-1 and TRBJ2-1; D is undetermined. CDR1 is SQVTM and CDR2 is ANQGSEA in the germline V gene. The CDR3 consists of 13 residues. Trimming stripped 0 bases from V and 2 bases from J, with 5 bases between. The CDR3 coding sequence is TGCAGCGTTGAAGATGATCCCTACAATGAGCAGTTCTTC. Its protein product is CSVEDDPYNEQFF.

This clone has only a few counts. This chain links TRBV25-1 with TRBJ1-4, with no clear D. Germline V gives CDR1 MGHDK, CDR2 SYGVNS. The V end lost 4 bases, the J end lost 10 bases, and 10 bases lay between the germline ends. The CDR3 runs to 12 residues. The CDR3 DNA follows: TGTGCCAGCAGTGTACTTCCGGGAAAACTGTTTTTT. Its translation: CASSVLPGKLFF.

In its sample, this clone was seen a few times. This rearrangement joins TRBV2 to TRBJ2-5, with no clear D. The CDR3 runs to 12 residues. Trimming took 4 bases from V and 3 from J, leaving 6 bases between them. The germline V gene encodes CDR1 SNHLY and CDR2 FYNNEI. CDR3 protein: CASSVVEETQYF. In DNA form, the CDR3 reads TGTGCCAGCAGTGTTGTAGAAGAGACCCAGTACTTC.

This clone has a handful of counts. J is TRBJ1-1 and V is TRBV7-9, with a possible D match to TRBD1 (6 bases). Germline V gene data show CDR1 as SEHNR and CDR2 as FQNEAQ (reference sequence). This CDR3 is 18 amino acids long. V dropped 0 bases and J dropped 0 bases, with 17 bases sitting between them. CDR3 sequence (DNA): TGTGCCAGCAGCTTAGCGAGGACAGCAGGACCAATGAACACTGAAGCTTTCTTT. Translation: CASSLARTAGPMNTEAFF.

This chain links TRBV7-9 with TRBJ1-5; D is possibly TRBD1 (5 bases). Trimming cost V 5 bases and J 1 base, with 12 bases left between them. The CDR3 extends over 15 amino acids. Germline V lookup: CDR1 SEHNR, CDR2 FQNEAQ (reference sequence). This CDR3 reads CASSVGTASNQPQHF. Written as DNA, the CDR3 is TGTGCCAGCAGCGTTGGGACTGCAAGCAATCAGCCCCAGCATTTT.

V gene TRBV29-1 combines with J gene TRBJ2-3; the D is unclear. Germline CDR1 reads SQVTM; CDR2 reads ANQGSEA. Trimming stripped 4 bases from V and 2 bases from J, with 10 bases between. This CDR3 is built from 13 residues. The DNA of the CDR3 is TGCAGCGTTGGAGGCGTATACACAGATACGCAGTATTTT. The encoded protein is CSVGGVYTDTQYF.

This clone was detected once. This chain joins TRBV14 and TRBJ2-7; D uncertain. V lost 1 base and J 0 bases, leaving 7 bases between the germline ends. Germline-derived CDR1 and CDR2 are SGHDN and FVKESK. The CDR3 spans 14 residues. The CDR3 reads CASSQGGSSYEQYF. CDR3 nucleotide sequence: TGTGCCAGCAGCCAAGGCGGTAGCTCCTACGAGCAGTACTTC. Supplemented by reference TRBV14 and TRBJ2-7, the full variable domain reads EAGVTQFPSHSVIEKGQTVTLRCDPISGHDNLYWYRRVMGKEIKFLLHFVKESKQDESGMPNNRFLAERTGGTYSTLKVQPAELEDSGVYFCASSQGGSSYEQYFGPGTRLTVT.

This clone has a handful of counts. This chain connects TRBV29-1 to TRBJ2-6; D might be TRBD2 (5 bases). Trimming took 7 bases from V and 4 from J, leaving 11 bases between them. The CDR3 length is 13 residues. The germline gives CDR1 SQVTM, CDR2 ANQGSEA. The CDR3 loop reads CSARGAGANVLTF. The CDR3 nucleotides read TGCAGCGCCCGGGGTGCGGGGGCCAACGTCCTGACTTTC.

The J gene is TRBJ1-2, the V gene TRBV6-5; 7 bases map to TRBD1. V lost 5 bases to trimming and J lost 4 bases; unmatched junction nucleotides: 7. Per the germline V gene, CDR1 is MNHEY and CDR2 is SVGAGI. The CDR3 runs 14 residues. In DNA form, the CDR3 reads TGTGCCAGCAGTAACACGGACAGGATCTATGGCTACACCTTC. Its protein product is CASSNTDRIYGYTF.

J is TRBJ1-2 and V is TRBV25-1; D ambiguous. CDR3 size: 12 residues. CDR1 MGHDK and CDR2 SYGVNS come from the germline V gene. The ends were cut back, 7 bases at V and 0 bases at J, with 6 bases in the middle. CDR3 in DNA: TGTGCCAGCAATTATGCTAACTATGGCTACACCTTC. Protein sequence: CASNYANYGYTF.

The chain uses TRBV7-3 and TRBJ2-3, with 10 nucleotides matching TRBD2. Germline V gene data show CDR1 as SGHTA and CDR2 as FQGTGA. CDR3 length: 17 amino acids. The trim removed 2 bases at V and 2 bases at J, leaving 7 bases unmatched. The CDR3 DNA is TGTGCCAGCAGCTTAGGATCCCTAGCGGGAGTCACAGATACGCAGTATTTT. It encodes CASSLGSLAGVTDTQYF.

This rearrangement joins TRBV7-9 to TRBJ1-5; no firm D call. CDR3 length: 14 residues. Trimming left V 6 bases short and J 4 bases short, with 13 bases between. CDR1 and CDR2 from the germline V gene are SEHNR and FQNEAQ (reference sequence). The CDR3 region is CASRAAGINQPQHF. The CDR3 nucleotides read TGTGCCAGCAGGGCGGCAGGCATAAATCAGCCCCAGCATTTT.

This sequence joins TRBV28 and TRBJ1-2; D may be TRBD1 (5 bases). Germline CDR1 and CDR2: MDHEN and SYDVKM. Trimming removed 5 bases at V and 4 bases at J, with 11 bases between. The CDR3 is 13 amino acids. The CDR3 sequence is CASSPWTSYGYTF. In nucleotides, the CDR3 is TGTGCCAGCAGTCCTTGGACAAGCTATGGCTACACCTTC.

The V and J genes are TRBV20-1 and TRBJ1-4; D unclear. Germline V gene data show CDR1 as DFQATT and CDR2 as SNEGSKA (reference sequence). V lost 7 bases to trimming and J lost 6 bases, with 9 bases between them. The CDR3 consists of 11 residues. The CDR3 coding sequence is TGCAGTGTTCGACTCTATGAAAAACTGTTTTTT. It specifies CSVRLYEKLFF.

This clone was recorded a few times. The CDR3 loop reads CASSLDVARGTEAFF. The DNA for the CDR3 is TGTGCCAGCAGCTTGGATGTCGCCAGGGGCACTGAAGCTTTCTTT. V usage is TRBV7-3 and J usage is TRBJ1-1; D perhaps matches TRBD1 (6 bases). The V end lost 3 bases, the J end lost 4 bases, and 15 bases lay between the germline ends. The CDR3 spans 15 residues. Germline V gene lookup returns CDR1 SGHTA and CDR2 FQGTGA. The full variable domain, completed using reference TRBV7-3 and TRBJ1-1, is GAGVSQTPSNKVTEKGKYVELRCDPISGHTALYWYRQSLGQGPEFLIYFQGTGAADDSGLPNDRFFAVRPEGSVSTLKIQRTERGDSAVYLCASSLDVARGTEAFFGQGTRLTVV.

This clone was picked up a small number of times. The J gene is TRBJ2-5, the V gene TRBV7-2; the match to TRBD2 covers 9 bases. V dropped 1 base and J dropped 4; count of bases not matched to a gene: 13. The CDR3 length is 18 residues. Looked up from germline, CDR1 is SGHTA and CDR2 is FQGNSA. This CDR3 is CASSLEGTSPVSRETQYF. Here the CDR3 DNA reads TGTGCCAGCAGCTTAGAAGGGACTAGCCCCGTCTCCCGAGAGACCCAGTACTTC. The entire variable domain, with the rest obtained from reference TRBV7-2 and TRBJ2-5, is as follows: GAGVSQSPSNKVTEKGKDVELRCDPISGHTALYWYRQSLGQGLEFLIYFQGNSAPDKSGLPSDRFSAERTGGSVSTLTIQRTQQEDSAVYLCASSLEGTSPVSRETQYFGPGTRLLVL.

V is TRBV20-1 and J is TRBJ2-5; 9 bases are a match to TRBD1. Germline V gene data show CDR1 as DFQATT and CDR2 as SNEGSKA (reference sequence). The CDR3 loop spans 10 amino acids. V lost 4 bases, J lost 10 bases, and 1 base stayed unmatched. CDR3 sequence reads: CSATTGGQYF. The CDR3 region has the DNA TGCAGTGCTACGACAGGGGGCCAGTACTTC.

The genes are TRBV20-1 and TRBJ1-2; D ambiguous. Deletions cut 4 bases from V and 7 bases from J, with 4 bases between. This CDR3 spans 9 amino acids. Germline CDR1 reads DFQATT; CDR2 reads SNEGSKA (reference sequence). Written as DNA, the CDR3 is TGCAGTGCTATTTCTGGCTACACCTTC. Protein product: CSAISGYTF.

This clone has just one count. The rearrangement joins TRBV4-1 to TRBJ1-6; D gene uncertain. V shed 0 bases and J shed 5 bases, with 11 bases lying between them. The CDR3 is made up of 16 amino acids. Germline CDR1 and CDR2: MGHRA and YSYEKL. The CDR3 nucleotides are TGCGCCAGCAGCCAAGATTCCGTCCGGAATAATTCACCCCTCCACTTT. Protein product: CASSQDSVRNNSPLHF.

This chain joins TRBV27 and TRBJ1-3; weak D call: TRBD1 (6 bases). The V gene lost 4 bases and the J gene lost 0 bases, with 10 bases spanning the gap. Germline V CDR1 and CDR2: MNHEY, SMNVEV (reference sequence). CDR3 length: 15 residues. The CDR3 spells CASSSDRSSGNTIYF. In DNA, the CDR3 is TGTGCCAGCAGTTCGGACAGATCCTCTGGAAACACCATATATTTT.

The chain links TRBV18 to TRBJ1-1, with 7 bases fitting TRBD1. The CDR3 is made up of 16 amino acids. Trimming removed 6 bases from V and 5 bases from J; junction bases left unmatched: 15. CDR1 and CDR2 from the germline V gene are KGHSH and LQKENI. The CDR3, as DNA: TGTGCCAGCTCGGATCCCGCAGAGACAGGGCAGACTGAAGCTTTCTTT. The encoded protein is CASSDPAETGQTEAFF.

The V call is TRBV4-3, the J call TRBJ2-7; D ambiguous. Germline lookup yields CDR1 LGHNA and CDR2 YSLEER. V was pared by 3 bases and J by 7 bases, with 19 bases between. This CDR3 comprises 15 residues. The CDR3 bases are TGCGCCAGCAGCCAGTGGACCCATTCCTACGCGGAGCAGTACTTC. This encodes CASSQWTHSYAEQYF.

Written as DNA, the CDR3 is TGTGCCAGCAGCCCACAAGGGACTAGCGGAATCTACGAGCAGTACTTC. Protein: CASSPQGTSGIYEQYF. The chain is built from TRBV7-2 and TRBJ2-7; 11 bases align to TRBD2. Germline V gene sequence: CDR1 SGHTA, CDR2 FQGNSA. With V trimmed by 5 bases and J by 3 bases, 9 bases remained unmatched. The CDR3 has 16 residues.

The V and J genes are TRBV7-9 and TRBJ1-1; 9 nucleotides agree with TRBD1. From germline, CDR1 is SEHNR and CDR2 FQNEAQ (reference sequence). The CDR3 runs to 19 residues. Germline trimming cut 4 bases from V and 1 base from J; bases unmatched to any gene: 16. The DNA for the CDR3 is TGTGCCAGCAGCTCCCGACAGAGTTTGGACAGGGGACGGAACACTGAAGCTTTCTTT. This translates into CASSSRQSLDRGRNTEAFF.

In this sample, this clone turned up a few times. The chain couples TRBV7-8 to TRBJ2-1; the match to TRBD2 covers 8 bases. The junction had 3 bases not matched to a gene; V was cut back by 5 bases and J by 0 bases. CDR3 length equals 15 residues. CDR1 SGHVS and CDR2 FQNEAQ come from the germline V gene. The CDR3 DNA sequence: TGTGCCAGCAGCCAAGGGACTAGCTCCTACAATGAGCAGTTCTTC. As protein: CASSQGTSSYNEQFF.

The rearrangement joins TRBV2 to TRBJ2-3, with D perhaps being TRBD1 or TRBD2 (5 bases each). V gave up 4 bases and J gave up 5 bases, with 13 bases separating them. From germline, CDR1 is SNHLY and CDR2 FYNNEI. The CDR3 contains 14 residues. The CDR3 DNA is TGTGCCAGCAGTGGGCAAGGGACCCAAGATACGCAGTATTTT. Encoded protein: CASSGQGTQDTQYF.

With respect to this clone: Other DNA sequences within the sample encode an identical CDR3. This chain uses TRBV29-1 with TRBJ2-5; D is possibly TRBD2 (5 bases). CDR1 is SQVTM, CDR2 ANQGSEA, per germline. The CDR3 sequence is 13 residues long. The V and J ends lost 3 bases and 5 bases respectively, with 13 bases between them. CDR3 amino acids: CSVDSRGFETQYF. DNA for the CDR3: TGCAGCGTTGATAGTAGAGGGTTCGAGACCCAGTACTTC.

A few counts support this clone. A much bigger clone sits one base away, suggesting this may be a read error. Additional DNA sequences in this sample encode the identical CDR3. This rearrangement joins TRBV5-4 to TRBJ2-5; D remains ambiguous. The ends were cut back, 4 bases at V and 1 base at J, with 2 bases in the middle. This CDR3 has 11 residues. Germline assignment: CDR1 SGHNT and CDR2 YYREEE (reference sequence). Written as DNA, the CDR3 is TGTGCCAGCAGCCTCCAAGAGACCCAGTACTTC. It codes for CASSLQETQYF.

The gene calls are TRBV5-6 and TRBJ2-3, with D possibly being TRBD2 (6 bases). The V end lost 4 bases, the J end lost 7 bases, and 19 bases lay between the germline ends. The CDR3 covers 15 residues. CDR1 SGHDT and CDR2 YYEEEE come from the germline V gene. The CDR3 nucleotides read TGTGCCAGCAGCCCCAAACTAGCCCGTGGGCATACGCAGTATTTT. It specifies CASSPKLARGHTQYF.

This clone was recorded a few times. J is TRBJ2-5 and V is TRBV4-2; D remains unclear. V lost 3 bases and J 5 bases, leaving 7 bases between the germline ends. The CDR3 spans 12 residues. Germline lookup yields CDR1 LGHNA and CDR2 YNFKEQ. CDR3 in DNA: TGTGCCAGCAGCCAGGGGTTGGAGACCCAGTACTTC. It encodes CASSQGLETQYF.